The rows below give T cell receptor beta chains drawn from one sample of a study of identical twins. TCRdb ran MiXCR on the 5' RACE reads and lists one entry per CDR3 protein. The sample yields under 800,000 distinct CDR3 sequences, around 21% seen once. This same sample was also part of a study on T cells expressing NK-cell markers.

Source material: PBMCs. Receptor source: a woman aged 18 to 35 in good health. CDR3s include the opening cysteine and the closing phenylalanine or tryptophan. The order of the fields is V gene, D gene, J gene, clone size, CDR3 protein, CDR3 DNA. A D gene is named only where the DNA matches it firmly. Only some rows state a clone size, as once, few, many or a class for expanded clones.

TRBV27,-,TRBJ2-1,-,CASDLKGGQVYGEQFF,TGTGCCAGTGACCTTAAGGGGGGGCAAGTCTATGGTGAGCAGTTCTTC
TRBV20-1,-,TRBJ2-5,few,CSADREPETQYF,TGCAGTGCCGATCGGGAGCCAGAGACCCAGTACTTC
TRBV5-1,TRBD2,TRBJ2-1,few,CASSPAPGGSNEQFF,TGCGCCAGCAGCCCGGCCCCGGGGGGTTCCAATGAGCAGTTCTTC
TRBV4-3,-,TRBJ2-7,-,CASSQDPGDEQYF,TGCGCCAGCAGCCAAGACCCGGGCGACGAGCAGTACTTC
TRBV25-1,-,TRBJ2-1,-,CASSEGRKEDEQFF,TGTGCCAGCAGTGAAGGGCGCAAAGAAGATGAGCAGTTCTTC
TRBV20-1,-,TRBJ2-5,few,CSARWETQYF,TGCAGTGCTAGATGGGAGACCCAGTACTTC
TRBV5-1,-,TRBJ2-2,-,CASSFLEANTGELFF,TGCGCCAGCAGCTTTCTGGAGGCGAACACCGGGGAGCTGTTTTTT
TRBV7-9,TRBD1,TRBJ1-6,-,CASSLKQGNHSPLHF,TGTGCCAGCAGCTTAAAACAGGGGAACCATTCACCCCTCCACTTT
TRBV29-1,-,TRBJ1-1,few,CSVDQGTAFF,TGCAGCGTTGACCAGGGGACAGCTTTCTTT
TRBV5-6,-,TRBJ2-3,many,CASSLGVYTQYF,TGTGCCAGCAGCTTGGGCGTGTACACGCAGTATTTT
TRBV9,TRBD2,TRBJ2-5,few,CASSPSGTSGETQYF,TGTGCCAGCAGCCCCTCTGGCACTAGCGGGGAGACCCAGTACTTC
TRBV12-3/TRBV12-4,-,TRBJ1-4,few,CASSFWGPATNEKLFF,TGTGCCAGCAGTTTCTGGGGGCCTGCAACTAATGAAAAACTGTTTTTT
TRBV12-3/TRBV12-4,-,TRBJ2-7,-,CAISSGTPKYEQYF,TGTGCCATCAGTTCCGGGACACCGAAATACGAGCAGTACTTC
TRBV3-1,TRBD2,TRBJ2-7,many,CASSQQVAGEQYF,TGTGCCAGCAGCCAACAGGTAGCGGGGGAGCAGTACTTC
TRBV5-5,-,TRBJ2-4,-,CASSVNVGIAKNIQYF,TGTGCCAGCAGCGTAAACGTCGGGATAGCCAAAAACATTCAGTACTTC
TRBV20-1,-,TRBJ2-1,few,CSAQPIDEQFF,TGCAGTGCTCAGCCGATCGATGAGCAGTTCTTC
TRBV6-1,TRBD1,TRBJ2-2,-,CASGPGRGSPGELFF,TGTGCCAGCGGGCCGGGCAGGGGGTCCCCCGGGGAGCTGTTTTTT
TRBV29-1,TRBD1,TRBJ2-7,few,CSVVPGQGGYEQYF,TGCAGCGTTGTCCCTGGACAGGGCGGGTACGAGCAGTACTTC
TRBV20-1,TRBD2,TRBJ2-2,many,CSARKLAGGFTGELFF,TGCAGTGCTAGAAAACTAGCGGGGGGGTTTACCGGGGAGCTGTTTTTT
TRBV20-1,-,TRBJ2-7,once,CSARDLKNSRYEQYF,TGCAGTGCTAGAGATCTGAAGAACAGCCGCTACGAGCAGTACTTC
TRBV12-3/TRBV12-4,TRBD1,TRBJ2-7,few,CASSPGTETYEQYF,TGTGCCAGCAGTCCTGGGACAGAAACCTACGAGCAGTACTTC
TRBV5-6,TRBD2,TRBJ2-1,few,CASSISGRRNNEQFF,TGTGCCAGCAGCATCAGCGGGAGGAGGAACAATGAGCAGTTCTTC
TRBV12-3/TRBV12-4,TRBD2,TRBJ2-1,few,CASSFELAGRNEQFF,TGTGCCAGCAGTTTTGAACTAGCGGGGCGCAATGAGCAGTTCTTC
TRBV10-2,-,TRBJ1-6,-,CASRGSDTSNSPLHF,TGCGCCAGCAGGGGCAGTGACACTTCTAATTCACCCCTCCACTTT
TRBV21-1,-,TRBJ2-7,-,CASSTKLETSHEQYF,TGTGCCAGCAGCACCAAACTAGAGACCTCCCACGAGCAGTACTTC
TRBV25-1,-,TRBJ2-5,-,CASSELETPNEGTQYF,TGTGCCAGCAGTGAATTGGAGACACCCAATGAGGGGACCCAGTACTTC
TRBV4-3,-,TRBJ2-1,few,CASSQNSPGTTLYNEQFF,TGCGCCAGCAGCCAAAACTCCCCCGGGACAACACTCTACAATGAGCAGTTCTTC
TRBV20-1,TRBD1,TRBJ1-1,many,CSTRGVSTEAFF,TGCAGTACCAGGGGGGTATCCACTGAAGCTTTCTTT
TRBV5-1,TRBD2,TRBJ2-2,few,CASSDPSGGLTGELFF,TGCGCCAGCAGCGACCCCAGCGGGGGTCTCACCGGGGAGCTGTTTTTT
TRBV9,-,TRBJ1-2,-,CASSVEAHYPGYGYTF,TGTGCCAGCAGCGTAGAGGCGCATTACCCAGGGTATGGCTACACCTTC
TRBV20-1,TRBD1,TRBJ1-6,many,CSARMTGEGESPLHF,TGCAGTGCTAGAATGACAGGGGAAGGGGAATCACCCCTCCACTTT
TRBV14,TRBD2,TRBJ2-2,-,CASRLAGDTGELFF,TGTGCCAGCAGACTAGCGGGAGACACCGGGGAGCTGTTTTTT
TRBV4-3,TRBD2,TRBJ2-7,many,CASSHGTSATYEQYF,TGCGCCAGCAGCCACGGGACTAGCGCAACCTACGAGCAGTACTTC
TRBV14,-,TRBJ2-5,many,CASSQELARRETQYF,TGTGCCAGCAGCCAAGAACTAGCCCGGCGAGAGACCCAGTACTTC
TRBV5-1,TRBD2,TRBJ2-7,-,CASRTTSGKPMGYEQYF,TGCGCCAGCAGAACGACTAGCGGGAAGCCCATGGGGTACGAGCAGTACTTC
TRBV20-1,-,TRBJ2-5,-,CSALGRGSVTQYF,TGCAGTGCCCTCGGCCGGGGCTCGGTGACCCAGTACTTC
TRBV7-2,-,TRBJ2-1,few,CASSSLGPREQFF,TGTGCCAGCAGCTCGCTGGGACCCAGGGAGCAGTTCTTC
TRBV9,-,TRBJ2-3,-,CASSIAGSRDTQYF,TGTGCCAGCAGCATCGCGGGGAGCCGAGATACGCAGTATTTT
TRBV12-3/TRBV12-4,TRBD2,TRBJ2-1,-,CASSLVGEVAGEHEQFF,TGTGCCAGCAGTTTAGTGGGGGAGGTAGCGGGAGAACATGAGCAGTTCTTC
TRBV13,-,TRBJ2-1,-,CASSSETSFTEQFF,TGTGCCAGCAGCTCCGAGACTAGTTTCACTGAGCAGTTCTTC
TRBV29-1,-,TRBJ1-1,many,CSVERGSGNTEAFF,TGCAGCGTTGAAAGGGGGAGTGGGAACACTGAAGCTTTCTTT
TRBV20-1,TRBD2,TRBJ2-1,few,CSAALAGDDEQFF,TGCAGTGCCGCACTAGCGGGGGACGATGAGCAGTTCTTC
TRBV12-3/TRBV12-4,-,TRBJ1-5,many,CASRGGGQPQHF,TGTGCCAGCAGAGGGGGAGGTCAGCCCCAGCATTTT
TRBV14,-,TRBJ1-6,few,CASSQGPSQGIAYNSPLHF,TGTGCCAGCAGCCAAGGTCCATCGCAGGGGATAGCCTATAATTCACCCCTCCACTTT
TRBV5-1,TRBD1,TRBJ2-7,few,CASSWRTGSYEQYF,TGCGCCAGCAGCTGGCGGACAGGGTCCTACGAGCAGTACTTC
TRBV20-1,TRBD2,TRBJ2-1,-,CSASRREDTYNEQFF,TGCAGTGCTAGTAGGCGGGAGGACACCTACAATGAGCAGTTCTTC
TRBV20-1,-,TRBJ2-7,few,CSARAPGKYEQYF,TGCAGTGCTAGGGCACCGGGGAAGTACGAGCAGTACTTC
TRBV6-4,-,TRBJ2-1,few,CASRRTGSNEQFF,TGTGCCAGCAGGCGGACTGGTTCCAATGAGCAGTTCTTC
TRBV18,-,TRBJ2-7,-,CASSPGGGGAYEQYF,TGTGCCAGCTCACCGGGGGGCGGGGGAGCCTACGAGCAGTACTTC
TRBV10-3,TRBD1,TRBJ2-3,-,CAISVGQGQDTQYF,TGTGCCATCAGTGTCGGACAGGGACAAGATACGCAGTATTTT
TRBV3-1,TRBD1,TRBJ2-4,-,CASSRGTGAKNIQYF,TGTGCCAGCAGCCGCGGGACAGGGGCCAAAAACATTCAGTACTTC
TRBV7-9,-,TRBJ2-1,-,CAILTPRGESNEQFF,TGTGCCATCTTGACTCCCCGCGGGGAAAGCAATGAGCAGTTCTTC
TRBV2,TRBD1,TRBJ2-1,few,CASVDRGFDNEQFF,TGTGCCAGCGTGGACAGGGGATTCGACAATGAGCAGTTCTTC
TRBV20-1,-,TRBJ2-1,many,CSASPDHNEQFF,TGCAGTGCTTCCCCGGACCACAATGAGCAGTTCTTC